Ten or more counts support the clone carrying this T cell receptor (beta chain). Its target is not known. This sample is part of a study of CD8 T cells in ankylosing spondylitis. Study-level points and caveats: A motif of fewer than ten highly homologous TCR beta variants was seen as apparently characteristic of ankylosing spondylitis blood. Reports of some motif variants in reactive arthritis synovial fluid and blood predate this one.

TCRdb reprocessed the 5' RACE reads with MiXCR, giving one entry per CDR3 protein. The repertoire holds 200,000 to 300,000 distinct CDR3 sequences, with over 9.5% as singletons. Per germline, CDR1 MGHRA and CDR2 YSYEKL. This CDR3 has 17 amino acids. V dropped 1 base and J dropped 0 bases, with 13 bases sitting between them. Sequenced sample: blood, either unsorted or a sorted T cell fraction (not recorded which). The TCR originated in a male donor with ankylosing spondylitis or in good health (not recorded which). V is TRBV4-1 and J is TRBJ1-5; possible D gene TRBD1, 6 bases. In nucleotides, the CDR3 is TGCGCCAGCAGCCAAGCCAGGGGCCTCTATAGCAATCAGCCCCAGCATTTT. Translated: CASSQARGLYSNQPQHF.